This TCR beta chain was observed in a study of vaccination effects on CD4 cells after COVID-19. The CDR3 is 15 amino acids. Germline assignment: CDR1 SNHLY and CDR2 FYNNEI. V was shortened by 6 bases and J by 2 bases, with 14 bases between the two germline ends. Sequencing followed a ViraFEST assay step that expanded antigen-specific CD4+ T cells with viral peptide pools. Isolation of CD4+ T cells took place after about ten days of culture. A PCR test confirmed that the person had SARS-CoV-2 infection between March and December 2020. In the case of this clone: Its antigen is as yet unknown.

Assay: immunoSEQ multiplex PCR; the TCRdb copy retains only in-frame clones and omits some. The table shows under 60,000 clones, with 65% to 80% occurring only once. The origin of this receptor is a human donor who had a prior SARS-CoV-2 infection. Sample: CD4+ T cells from PBMCs cultured with HIV peptides, taken before COVID-19 vaccination. Indicated subset: HIV-1 Nef peptide pool negative control/reference culture. The rearrangement links TRBV2 to TRBJ2-1; no reliable D call. The CDR3 sequence is CASRRPSMPYNEQFF. DNA of the CDR3: TGTGCCAGCAGAAGACCCTCAATGCCCTACAATGAGCAGTTCTTC.